This T cell receptor beta chain was recorded in a study of technical replicates of blood from several donors. The method was immunoSEQ multiplex PCR; TCRdb's version includes in-frame clones alone and lacks a portion of them. The data show about 85,000 clones, 94% seen once. This TCR came from a human donor in good health. The sequenced sample consisted of T cells isolated from PBMCs.

The CDR3 DNA reads TGTGCCAGCAGCCAGGCGGGGGGTAGCACAGATACGCAGTATTTT. It yields the protein CASSQAGGSTDTQYF. The chain couples TRBV7-6 to TRBJ2-3, with 8 bases identical to TRBD2. Germline V CDR1 and CDR2: SGHVS, FNYEAQ. V lost 5 bases, J lost 0 bases, and 4 bases stayed unmatched. The CDR3 spans 15 residues.